The source of this TCR beta chain is a study of T cell changes during pregnancy in multiple sclerosis. V trimming: 2 bases; J trimming: 4 bases; junction bases outside the gene matches: 12. The CDR3 length is 18 residues. Looked up from germline, CDR1 is LGHNA and CDR2 is YNFKEQ. Profiling relied on immunoSEQ multiplex PCR, and the TCRdb table lists in-frame clones only, not all of them. The data show some 93,000 clones, with 85% to 95% seen just once and more than 2% held by the top ten. The rearrangement links TRBV4-2 to TRBJ2-2; 8 bases align to TRBD2. The sequences come from peripheral blood, collected after pregnancy. The TCR sequence derives from a female donor with multiple sclerosis, enrolled in a pregnancy study. CDR3: CASSQFFPQSGSTGELFF. DNA of the CDR3: TGTGCCAGCAGCCAATTCTTCCCGCAGAGCGGGAGCACCGGGGAGCTGTTTTTT.